This entry describes one T cell receptor (beta chain). The entry originates in a study of T-cell reconstitution after alpha-beta-depleted transplantation in children. This sample's TCRbeta library carried unique molecular identifier barcodes. TCRdb re-called the PCR reads with MiXCR, one entry per CDR3 protein. Here the sample spans roughly 120,000 distinct CDR3 sequences, about 9.4% being singletons. Material: PBMCs from the stem cell graft donor, obtained from the stem cell graft. The clonotype originates from a human donor who donated a stem cell graft to a child with acute lymphoblastic leukemia.

This chain's CDR3 is CAWSVDRDGGYTF. DNA of the CDR3: TGTGCCTGGAGTGTAGACAGGGACGGAGGCTACACCTTC. V gene TRBV30 combines with J gene TRBJ1-2; 7 bases line up with TRBD1. The ends lost 0 bases at V and 8 bases at J; junction bases unmatched: 6. The CDR3 totals 13 residues. Per the germline V gene, CDR1 is GTSNPN and CDR2 is SVGIG (reference sequence).